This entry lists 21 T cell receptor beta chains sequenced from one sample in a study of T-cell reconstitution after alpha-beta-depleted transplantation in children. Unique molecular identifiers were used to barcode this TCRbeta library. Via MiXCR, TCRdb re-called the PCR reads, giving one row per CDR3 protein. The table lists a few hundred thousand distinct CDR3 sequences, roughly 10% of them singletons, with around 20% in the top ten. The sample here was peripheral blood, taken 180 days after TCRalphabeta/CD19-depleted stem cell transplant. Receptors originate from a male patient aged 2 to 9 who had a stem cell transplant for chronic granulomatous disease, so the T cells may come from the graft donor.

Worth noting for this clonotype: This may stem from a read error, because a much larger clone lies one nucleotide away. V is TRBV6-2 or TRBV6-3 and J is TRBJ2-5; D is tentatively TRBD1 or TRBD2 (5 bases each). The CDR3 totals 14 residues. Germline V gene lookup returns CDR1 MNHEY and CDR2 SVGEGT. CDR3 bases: TGTGACAGCAGTCGCACAGGACTCCAAGAGACCCAGTACTTC. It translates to CDSSRTGLQETQYF.

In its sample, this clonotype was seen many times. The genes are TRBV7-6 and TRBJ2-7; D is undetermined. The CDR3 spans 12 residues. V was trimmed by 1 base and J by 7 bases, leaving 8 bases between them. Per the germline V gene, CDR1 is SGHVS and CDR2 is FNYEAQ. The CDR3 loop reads CASSLVLEEQYF. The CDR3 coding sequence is TGTGCCAGCAGCTTAGTTCTAGAGGAGCAGTACTTC.

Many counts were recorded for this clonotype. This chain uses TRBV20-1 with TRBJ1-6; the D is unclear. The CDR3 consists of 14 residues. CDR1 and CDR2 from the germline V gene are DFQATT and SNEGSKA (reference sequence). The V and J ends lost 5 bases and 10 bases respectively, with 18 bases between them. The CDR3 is CSARPGSGNSPLHF. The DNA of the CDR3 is TGCAGTGCTCGCCCGGGGTCTGGAAACTCACCCCTCCACTTT.

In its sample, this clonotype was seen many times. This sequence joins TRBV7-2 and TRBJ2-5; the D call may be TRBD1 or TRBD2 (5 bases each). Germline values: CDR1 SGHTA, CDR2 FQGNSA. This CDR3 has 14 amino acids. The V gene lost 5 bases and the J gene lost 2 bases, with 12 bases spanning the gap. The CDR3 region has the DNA TGTGCCAGCAGCAGAGGGACGGTACAAGAGACCCAGTACTTC. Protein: CASSRGTVQETQYF. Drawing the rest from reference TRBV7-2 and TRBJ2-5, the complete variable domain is GAGVSQSPSNKVTEKGKDVELRCDPISGHTALYWYRQSLGQGLEFLIYFQGNSAPDKSGLPSDRFSAERTGGSVSTLTIQRTQQEDSAVYLCASSRGTVQETQYFGPGTRLLVL.

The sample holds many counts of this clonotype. CDR3 sequence reads: CASSQRTSGGESSYNEQFF. As DNA, the CDR3 is TGTGCCAGCAGCCAAAGGACTAGCGGGGGCGAGAGCTCCTACAATGAGCAGTTCTTC. The chain carries TRBV4-2 and TRBJ2-1, with TRBD2 identical over 13 bases. V gave up 2 bases and J gave up 0 bases; unmatched junction bases: 7. Germline CDR1 reads LGHNA; CDR2 reads YNFKEQ. This CDR3 contains 19 residues.

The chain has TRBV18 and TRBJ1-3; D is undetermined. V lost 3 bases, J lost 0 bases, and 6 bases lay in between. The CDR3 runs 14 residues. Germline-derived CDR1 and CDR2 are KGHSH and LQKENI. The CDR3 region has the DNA TGTGCCAGCTCACCGGCAGGCTCTGGAAACACCATATATTTT. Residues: CASSPAGSGNTIYF. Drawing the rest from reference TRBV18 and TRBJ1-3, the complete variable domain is NAGVMQNPRHLVRRRGQEARLRCSPMKGHSHVYWYRQLPEEGLKFMVYLQKENIIDESGMPKERFSAEFPKEGPSILRIQQVVRGDSAAYFCASSPAGSGNTIYFGEGSWLTVV.

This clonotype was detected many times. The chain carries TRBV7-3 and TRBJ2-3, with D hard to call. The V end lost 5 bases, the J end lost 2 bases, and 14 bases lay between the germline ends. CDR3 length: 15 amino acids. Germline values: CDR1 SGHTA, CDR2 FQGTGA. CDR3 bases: TGTGCCAGCAGCCCCTCGGGCGGTTTCACAGATACGCAGTATTTT. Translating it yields CASSPSGGFTDTQYF.

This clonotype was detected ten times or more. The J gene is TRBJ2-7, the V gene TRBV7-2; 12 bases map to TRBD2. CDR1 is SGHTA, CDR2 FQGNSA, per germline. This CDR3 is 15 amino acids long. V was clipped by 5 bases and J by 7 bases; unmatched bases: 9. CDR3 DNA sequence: TGTGCCAGCAGCGGGCGACTAGCGGGAGATTATGAGCAGTACTTC. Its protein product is CASSGRLAGDYEQYF. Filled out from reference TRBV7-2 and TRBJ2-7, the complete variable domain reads GAGVSQSPSNKVTEKGKDVELRCDPISGHTALYWYRQSLGQGLEFLIYFQGNSAPDKSGLPSDRFSAERTGGSVSTLTIQRTQQEDSAVYLCASSGRLAGDYEQYFGPGTRLTVT.

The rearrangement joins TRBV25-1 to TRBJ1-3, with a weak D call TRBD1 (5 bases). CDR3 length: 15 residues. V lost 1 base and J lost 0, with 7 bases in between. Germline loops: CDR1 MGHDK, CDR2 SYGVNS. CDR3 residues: CASSEWGFSGNTIYF. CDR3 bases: TGTGCCAGCAGTGAATGGGGGTTCTCTGGAAACACCATATATTTT.

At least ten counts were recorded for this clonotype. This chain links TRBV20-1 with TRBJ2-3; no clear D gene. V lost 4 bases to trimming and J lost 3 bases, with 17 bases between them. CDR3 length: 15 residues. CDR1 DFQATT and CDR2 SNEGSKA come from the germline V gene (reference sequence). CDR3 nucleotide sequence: TGCAGTGCTATTCCTTTAGTATTTGGGACAGATACGCAGTATTTT. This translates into CSAIPLVFGTDTQYF.

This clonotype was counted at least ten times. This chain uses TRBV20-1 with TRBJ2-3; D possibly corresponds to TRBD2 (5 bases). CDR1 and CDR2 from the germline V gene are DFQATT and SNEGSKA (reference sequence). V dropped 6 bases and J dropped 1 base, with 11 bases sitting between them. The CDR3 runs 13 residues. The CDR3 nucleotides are TGCAGTGCCTCGTTGAGGGGCACAGATACGCAGTATTTT. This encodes CSASLRGTDTQYF.

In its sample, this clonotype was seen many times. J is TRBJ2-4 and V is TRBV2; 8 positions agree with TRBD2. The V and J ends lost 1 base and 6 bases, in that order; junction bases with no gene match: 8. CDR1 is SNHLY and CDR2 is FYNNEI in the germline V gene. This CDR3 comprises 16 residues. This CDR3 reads CASSEGGGIVSNIQYF. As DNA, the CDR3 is TGTGCCAGCAGTGAAGGCGGGGGGATCGTTTCAAACATTCAGTACTTC.

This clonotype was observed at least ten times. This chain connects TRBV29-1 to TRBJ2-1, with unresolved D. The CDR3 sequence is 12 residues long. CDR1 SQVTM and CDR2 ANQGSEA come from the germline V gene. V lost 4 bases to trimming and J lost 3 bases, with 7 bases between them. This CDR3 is CSVGWLYNEQFF. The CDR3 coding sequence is TGCAGCGTTGGCTGGCTCTACAATGAGCAGTTCTTC.

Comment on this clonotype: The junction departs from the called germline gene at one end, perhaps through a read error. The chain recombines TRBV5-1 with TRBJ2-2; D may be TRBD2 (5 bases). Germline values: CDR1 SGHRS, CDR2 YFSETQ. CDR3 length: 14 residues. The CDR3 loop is CTSSSTPNTGELLF. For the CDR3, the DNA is TGCACCAGCAGTTCGACACCGAACACCGGGGAGCTGCTTTTT. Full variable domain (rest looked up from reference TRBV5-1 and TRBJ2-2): KAGVTQTPRYLIKTRGQQVTLSCSPISGHRSVSWYQQTPGQGLQFLFEYFSETQRNKGNFPGRFSGRQFSNSRSEMNVSTLELGDSALYLCTSSSTPNTGELLFGEGSRLTVL.

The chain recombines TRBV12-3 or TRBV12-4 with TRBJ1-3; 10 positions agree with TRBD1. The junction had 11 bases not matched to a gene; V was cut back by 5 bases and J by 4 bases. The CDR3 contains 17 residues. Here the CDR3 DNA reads TGTGCCAGCAGTGCTCCCGGGACAGGGGCGATAGGAAACACCATATATTTT. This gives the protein CASSAPGTGAIGNTIYF.

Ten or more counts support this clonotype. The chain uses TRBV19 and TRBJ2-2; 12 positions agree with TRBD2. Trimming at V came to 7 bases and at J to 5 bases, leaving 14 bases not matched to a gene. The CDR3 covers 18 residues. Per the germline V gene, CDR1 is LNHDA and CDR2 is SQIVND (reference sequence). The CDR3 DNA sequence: TGTGCCAGTACCGGAAAACCTAGCGGGAGGGTGACTACCGGGGAGCTGTTTTTT. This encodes CASTGKPSGRVTTGELFF.

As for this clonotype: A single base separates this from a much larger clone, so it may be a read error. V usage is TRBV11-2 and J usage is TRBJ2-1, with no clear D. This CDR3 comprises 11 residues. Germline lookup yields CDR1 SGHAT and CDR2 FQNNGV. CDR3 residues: CASGFTNEQFF. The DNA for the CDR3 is TGTGCCAGCGGCTTTACTAATGAGCAGTTCTTC.

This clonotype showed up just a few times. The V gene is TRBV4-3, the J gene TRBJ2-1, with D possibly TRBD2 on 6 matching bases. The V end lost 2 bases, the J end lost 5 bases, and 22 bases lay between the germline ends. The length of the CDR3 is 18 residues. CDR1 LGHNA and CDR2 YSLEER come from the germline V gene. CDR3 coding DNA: TGCGCCAGCAGCCAAACCTTAGCCGGGAGTGTGCCCCACAATGAGCAGTTCTTC. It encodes CASSQTLAGSVPHNEQFF.

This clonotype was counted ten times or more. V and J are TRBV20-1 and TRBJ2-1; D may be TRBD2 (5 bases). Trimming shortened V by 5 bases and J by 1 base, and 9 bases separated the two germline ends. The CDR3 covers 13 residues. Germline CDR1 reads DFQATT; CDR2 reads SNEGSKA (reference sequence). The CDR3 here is CSALAGSYNEQFF. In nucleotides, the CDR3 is TGCAGTGCTCTGGCGGGTTCCTACAATGAGCAGTTCTTC.

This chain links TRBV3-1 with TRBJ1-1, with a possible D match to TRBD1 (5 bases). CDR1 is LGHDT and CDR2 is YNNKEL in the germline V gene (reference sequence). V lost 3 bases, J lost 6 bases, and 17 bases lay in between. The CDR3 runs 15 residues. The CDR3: CASSQGGWRWPEAFF. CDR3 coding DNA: TGTGCCAGCAGCCAGGGGGGGTGGAGGTGGCCTGAAGCTTTCTTT.

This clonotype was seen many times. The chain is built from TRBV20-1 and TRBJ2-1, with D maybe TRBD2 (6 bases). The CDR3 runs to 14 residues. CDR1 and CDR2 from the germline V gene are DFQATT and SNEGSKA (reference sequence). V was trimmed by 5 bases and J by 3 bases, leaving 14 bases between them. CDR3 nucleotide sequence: TGCAGTGCTGGCGGGACGGACCACTACAATGAGCAGTTCTTC. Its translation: CSAGGTDHYNEQFF.